This T cell receptor beta chain originates from a study of CD8 T cells in Susac syndrome. The CDR3 covers 16 residues. Random-hexamer reverse transcription was applied to about 0.5 to 1 ug RNA. TCRdb fed the immunoSEQ multiplex PCR reads into MiXCR, producing one record per CDR3 protein. The table lists approximately 190,000 distinct CDR3 sequences, over 85% of them singletons. The authors sequenced TCR beta from blood CD8+ and CD4+ T cells. The controls, all healthy donors, were matched for age and sex. TEMRA cells were FACS-enriched, unlike CD8+ and CD4+ T cells, which were negatively isolated. The chain is built from TRBV21-1 and TRBJ2-6; the table assigns TRBD2, which was not confirmed against the DNA. TRBV21-1 is given as a pseudogene. The clonotype originates from a human donor in good health. The sequenced sample consisted of CD4+ T cells from PBMCs. The CDR3 DNA reads as TGTGCCAGCAGCAAAGAAAACTGGCGGGGGGCCAACGTCCTGACTTTC. Amino acids: CASSKENWRGANVLTF.